These T cell receptor beta chains were read from a single sample in a study of blood T cell repertoires in COVID-19. Assay used: immunoSEQ multiplex PCR; TCRdb lists only in-frame clones, some missing. The sample lists about 370,000 clones, around 87% occurring once. Material: peripheral blood. These receptors all come from a woman aged 30 to 39 with COVID-19, enrolled during active disease. Both conserved end residues are part of each CDR3. Fields, in order: clone size, D gene, J gene, V gene, CDR3 DNA, CDR3 protein. A D gene is named only where the DNA matches it firmly. Rows give clone size only sometimes, using once, few, many, or a class for an expanded clone.

>-|-|TRBJ1-2|TRBV6-5
TGTGCCAGCAGTTACGGTCCTTCTAGTGGCTACACCTTC
CASSYGPSSGYTF
>-|TRBD2|TRBJ2-5|TRBV7-6
TGTGCCAGCAGCAGAGCGGGACTAGCGGGAGTGGAGACCCAGTACTTC
CASSRAGLAGVETQYF
>-|-|TRBJ1-1|TRBV29-1
TGCAGCGCCCACCCAACAGGTGGGAACACTGAAGCTTTCTTT
CSAHPTGGNTEAFF
>few|TRBD2|TRBJ2-7|TRBV4-2
TGTGCCAGCAGCCTTGGGACTAGCGGTTACGAGCAGTACTTC
CASSLGTSGYEQYF
>-|-|TRBJ2-3|TRBV11-2
TGTGCCAGCAGCTGGGACTTCACAGATACGCAGTATTTT
CASSWDFTDTQYF
>-|TRBD1|TRBJ2-3|TRBV27
TGTGCCAGCAGATCAGGGGGCGTGGGAGATACGCAGTATTTT
CASRSGGVGDTQYF
>-|-|TRBJ2-1|TRBV11-3
TGTGCCAGCAGCCCAACGGACGCCCCAAGGGGTGAGCAGTTCTTC
CASSPTDAPRGEQFF
>-|TRBD1|TRBJ2-3|TRBV9
TGTGCCAGCAGCTACCGAGGGGGCCGGTACCTCACAGATACGCAGTATTTT
CASSYRGGRYLTDTQYF
>-|-|TRBJ1-5|TRBV5-5
TGTGCCAGCAGCCCCGAGATACCTAGGATTGATCAGCCCCAGCATTTT
CASSPEIPRIDQPQHF
>-|-|TRBJ1-1|TRBV19
TGTGCCAGTAGTAATCCAGGGCGGAACACTGAAGCTTTCTTT
CASSNPGRNTEAFF
>-|TRBD2|TRBJ2-7|TRBV6-5
TGTGCCAGCATGCGCGGGAGGGCCGTCTACGAGCAGTACTTC
CASMRGRAVYEQYF
>-|TRBD2|TRBJ2-1|TRBV3-1/TRBV3-2
TGTGCCAGCAGCCAGGCACCGGGACTAGCGGGAGGAGGCAATGAGCAGTTCTTC
CASSQAPGLAGGGNEQFF
>once|TRBD1|TRBJ1-2|TRBV7-8
TGTGCCAGCAGCTTAGGCGGCAGGGGGCGGGATGGCTACACCTTC
CASSLGGRGRDGYTF
>-|TRBD2|TRBJ2-7|TRBV5-6
TGTGCCAGCCGGACTAGCGGGACAGACGAGCAGTACTTC
CASRTSGTDEQYF
>once|-|TRBJ2-7|TRBV5-1
TGCGCCAGCAGCTTGGCCGGGAGCTCCTACGAGCAGTACTTC
CASSLAGSSYEQYF
>-|-|TRBJ2-7|TRBV4-1
TGCGCCAGCAGCCAGGGACACTCCTACGAGCAGTACTTC
CASSQGHSYEQYF
>-|-|TRBJ2-1|TRBV10-3
TGTGCCATCGGACAGGCGGGACTAGAGGGCAATGAGCAGTTCTTC
CAIGQAGLEGNEQFF
>once|TRBD2|TRBJ2-5|TRBV6-7
TGTGCCAGCAGTTACGCGGGGGGGCGTATCGGGACCCAGTACTTC
CASSYAGGRIGTQYF
>-|TRBD2|TRBJ2-5|TRBV29-1
TGCAGCGTTCGTACTAGCGGCCAAGAGACCCAGTACTTC
CSVRTSGQETQYF
>-|TRBD2|TRBJ2-5|TRBV25-1
TGTGCCAGCAGTCCCCTAGGCAGTCGGGGGGCCCAGTACTTC
CASSPLGSRGAQYF
>-|-|TRBJ2-7|TRBV9
TGTGCCAGCAGCGTAGACCAGAGTGGGAGCGAGCAGTACTTC
CASSVDQSGSEQYF
>-|-|TRBJ2-1|TRBV7-9
TGTGCCAGCAGCTTCCAGGAGCAGTTCTTC
CASSFQEQFF
>few|TRBD2|TRBJ2-6|TRBV6-1
TGTGCCAGCAGTGAAGCGCCGGTCCATAGCGGGAGATGGGCCAACGTCCTGACTTTC
CASSEAPVHSGRWANVLTF
>once|-|TRBJ2-2|TRBV3-1/TRBV3-2
TGTGCCAGCAGCCGCAGACAGGGAGGAACCGGGGAGCTGTTTTTT
CASSRRQGGTGELFF
>-|TRBD1|TRBJ2-3|TRBV7-6
TGTGCCAGCAGCATAGACCGGGACAGGGGTACAGATACGCAGTATTTT
CASSIDRDRGTDTQYF
>-|-|TRBJ1-2|TRBV5-1
TGCGCCAGCAGCTCCGGTCACGCCGGCTACACCTTC
CASSSGHAGYTF
>once|-|TRBJ1-3|TRBV5-1
TGCGCCAGCAGCTTGGGGGCAGGGGCTGGAAACACCATATATTTT
CASSLGAGAGNTIYF
>-|-|TRBJ1-5|TRBV28
TGTGCCAGCAGTTTTCGAGTGTGGCAGGTTGTTTTTCAGCCCCAGCATTTT
CASSFRVWQVVFQPQHF
>-|-|TRBJ2-7|TRBV6-5
TGTGCCAGCAGTCCAGCGGCGGGCGAGGCCTACGAGCAGTACTTC
CASSPAAGEAYEQYF
>once|TRBD1|TRBJ2-5|TRBV3-1/TRBV3-2
TGTGCCAGCAGCCAAGATAGGGGGACAGGGGGGGAGACCCAGTACTTC
CASSQDRGTGGETQYF
>-|TRBD2|TRBJ2-7|TRBV7-2
TGTGCCAGCAGCCCCCGGACGGGGGAGGGGTTCGAGCAGTACTTC
CASSPRTGEGFEQYF
>once|TRBD2|TRBJ2-1|TRBV11-2
TGTGCCAGCAGCTTGACTAGCGAGTACAATGAGCAGTTCTTC
CASSLTSEYNEQFF
>-|TRBD1|TRBJ2-1|TRBV10-2
TGCGCCAGCAGCCGGGACAGGGTCCACAATGAGCAGTTCTTC
CASSRDRVHNEQFF
>-|-|TRBJ1-2|TRBV19
TGTGCCAGTAGCTTTGGAGGGGATTCTTCTTATGGCTACACCTTC
CASSFGGDSSYGYTF
>-|TRBD1|TRBJ1-1|TRBV2
TGTGCCAGCAGGACAGGGGGCATAGCTTTCTTT
CASRTGGIAFF